This T cell receptor beta chain was captured by sequencing in a study of T cell clonality in common variable immunodeficiency. The table lists this clone with many counts. Its antigen is unknown. The read gets to within 3 residues of the CDR3 end, and the germline J gene fills in the rest. TCRdb's table, derived via immunoSEQ multiplex PCR, lists solely in-frame clones and lacks some. The sample is made up of about 66,000 clones, none counted only once. V was cut by 2 bases and J by 3 bases, with 20 bases left in between. Germline-derived CDR1 and CDR2 are MNHEY and SVGEGT. The CDR3 sequence is 17 residues long. Broader study findings: T cell subpopulation sequencing would be needed to explain CVID clonality. In common variable immunodeficiency, TCR beta chains reportedly carried fewer deletions and N-nucleotide insertions. Compared with controls, CVID subjects had fewer shared TCRbeta clones.

The source is a person aged 18 to 75 in good health. The chain employs TRBV6-2 or TRBV6-3 and TRBJ2-7; weak D call: TRBD1 (5 bases). The sample consisted of peripheral blood mononuclear cells. CDR3 bases read: TGTGCCAGCAGTTACGGGCAGGGCGTGAGTAAGATCTACGAG. It translates to CASSYGQGVSKIYE. The full CDR3 protein is CASSYGQGVSKIYEQYF.